These 13 T cell receptor beta chains were all obtained from the same sample, sequenced in a study of metastatic and nonmetastatic thyroid tumors. With MiXCR, TCRdb reprocessed the PCR reads. The table includes 43,000 or so clones, 4% to 5% detected once. Among the patients, none had received any treatment before thyroid surgery. The specimen sequenced was blood. The receptors derive from a female donor with papillary thyroid cancer or a benign thyroid nodule (not recorded which). Some clones in this sample may be carry-over from other donors' samples.

In its sample, this clone was seen once. This CDR3 is also generated by other DNA sequences in the sample. The chain has TRBV27 and TRBJ2-3; no reliable D call. Germline V gene sequence: CDR1 MNHEY, CDR2 SMNVEV (reference sequence). The V end lost 6 bases, the J end lost 10 bases, and 32 bases lay between the germline ends. This CDR3 has 18 residues. The CDR3 spells CASSLREAGMRGDSAQYF. CDR3 DNA: TGTGCCAGCAGCCTTCGCGAGGCTGGGATGCGTGGGGATTCGGCGCAGTATTTT.

This clone came up many times. This chain joins TRBV10-3 and TRBJ1-2; 7 bases are shared with TRBD1. The germline V gene has CDR1 ENHRY and CDR2 SYGVKD. The J segment lost 0 bases and the V segment lost 5 bases, leaving 0 bases of the junction unmatched. The CDR3 is 13 amino acids. CDR3 sequence: CAISQGANYGYTF. The DNA of the CDR3 is TGTGCCATCAGTCAGGGGGCTAACTATGGCTACACCTTC.

The table lists this clone with a few counts. This chain joins TRBV6-2 or TRBV6-3 and TRBJ1-1; D remains unclear. Germline V gene sequence: CDR1 MNHEY, CDR2 SVGEGT. V lost 5 bases and J lost 3, with 7 bases in between. The CDR3 is 12 residues long. For the CDR3, the DNA is TGTGCCAGCAGTCTGAGGGACACTGAAGCTTTCTTT. The encoded protein is CASSLRDTEAFF.

J is TRBJ1-6 and V is TRBV12-5, with TRBD1 identical over 7 bases. The CDR3 runs to 14 residues. V gave up 3 bases and J gave up 7 bases; unmatched junction bases: 3. Per germline, CDR1 LGHNT and CDR2 FRNRAP. The CDR3 region is CASGFGQENSPLHF. The CDR3 DNA sequence: TGTGCTAGTGGTTTTGGACAGGAAAATTCACCCCTCCACTTT.

About this clone itself: A read error may explain this, as a much larger clone is one base away. Other DNA sequences in this specimen translate into the identical CDR3. The chain combines TRBV5-1 with TRBJ2-5; 9 bases map to TRBD1. The CDR3 extends over 15 amino acids. Germline CDR1 reads SGHRS; CDR2 reads YFSETQ. CDR3 in DNA: TGCGCCAGCAGCTTGGGTGGGACAGGGTTAGAGACACAGTACTTC. Translated, it gives CASSLGGTGLETQYF.

As for this clone: The junction and the germline gene differ at one end; a read error may be behind it. The chain joins TRBV7-8 to TRBJ1-2; no clear D. Germline values: CDR1 SGHVS, CDR2 FQNEAQ. The CDR3 totals 17 residues. Written as DNA, the CDR3 is TGTGTCAGCAGCTTAGTTCTTAGGCTGTCGGGAAACTATGGCTACACCTTC. Translation: CVSSLVLRLSGNYGYTF.

Only a few counts were recorded for this clone. The chain employs TRBV6-1 and TRBJ1-5; 8 bases agree with TRBD1. After removal of 5 bases from V and 6 bases from J, the junction contained 6 bases not matched to a gene. The CDR3 runs to 14 residues. CDR1 MNHNS and CDR2 SASEGT come from the germline V gene. The CDR3 is CASSFDRGSQPQHF. The CDR3 DNA reads TGTGCCAGCAGTTTCGACAGGGGTAGTCAGCCCCAGCATTTT.

This clone was seen ten or more times. The J gene is TRBJ1-4, the V gene TRBV20-1; D call uncertain. The germline V gene has CDR1 DFQATT and CDR2 SNEGSKA (reference sequence). Trimming removed 5 bases from V and 0 bases from J, with 4 bases in between. This CDR3 comprises 12 residues. The CDR3 region is CSAVATNEKLFF. As DNA, the CDR3 is TGCAGTGCTGTGGCAACTAATGAAAAACTGTTTTTT.

This clone was detected a few times. V usage is TRBV24-1 and J usage is TRBJ1-2, with TRBD1 matching over 9 bases. This CDR3 has 13 residues. Losses at the gene ends were 7 bases for V and 6 bases for J; bases not matched to a gene: 5. Germline V gene data show CDR1 as KGHDR and CDR2 as SFDVKD. DNA of the CDR3: TGTGCCACCAGGGGGACAGGGAGAGATGGCTACACCTTC. It encodes CATRGTGRDGYTF.

This clone was seen ten or more times. The J gene is TRBJ2-7, the V gene TRBV19; D is perhaps TRBD1 (6 bases). The germline V and J ends were trimmed by 0 bases and 1 base, with 10 bases remaining between them. The CDR3 extends over 15 amino acids. The germline V gene has CDR1 LNHDA and CDR2 SQIVND (reference sequence). As DNA, the CDR3 is TGTGCCAGTAGTATAGATCTTAGGGGGTCCTACGAGCAGTACTTC. The encoded protein is CASSIDLRGSYEQYF.

On this clone itself: A clone one base away is much larger, so this may be a read error. The chain has TRBV30 and TRBJ2-7; TRBD2 is a possible D gene (6 bases). The V end was cut by 1 base, the J end by 4 bases, with 17 bases between. Germline lookup yields CDR1 GTSNPN and CDR2 SVGIG (reference sequence). This CDR3 spans 15 amino acids. In DNA form, the CDR3 reads TGTGCCTGGAGTGCATCGGGCGGGATAAGGTACGAGCAGTACTTC. Its translation: CAWSASGGIRYEQYF.

This clone was counted between two and nine times. The chain has TRBV6-1 and TRBJ2-2; D not resolved. V lost 2 bases to trimming and J lost 9 bases, with 13 bases between them. CDR1 is MNHNS and CDR2 is SASEGT in the germline V gene. CDR3 length: 14 amino acids. The CDR3 DNA sequence: TGTGCCAGCAGTGAAAGGGCCCCGAGGAGGGAGCTGTTTTTT. Translating it yields CASSERAPRRELFF.

This chain joins TRBV5-1 and TRBJ2-4, with a weak D call TRBD2 (5 bases). From germline, CDR1 is SGHRS and CDR2 YFSETQ. The CDR3 is made up of 15 amino acids. V was shortened by 2 bases and J by 1 base, with 10 bases between the two germline ends. The CDR3 spells CASSLEDWAKNIQYF. CDR3 DNA sequence: TGCGCCAGCAGCTTAGAGGACTGGGCCAAAAACATTCAGTACTTC. Full variable domain (remainder filled in from reference TRBV5-1 and TRBJ2-4): KAGVTQTPRYLIKTRGQQVTLSCSPISGHRSVSWYQQTPGQGLQFLFEYFSETQRNKGNFPGRFSGRQFSNSRSEMNVSTLELGDSALYLCASSLEDWAKNIQYFGAGTRLSVL.